The clone carrying this T cell receptor beta chain was seen ten or more times. Its cognate antigen is unknown. These data originate in a study of CD8 T cells in ankylosing spondylitis. Study-level results: Ankylosing spondylitis blood seemed to carry a telltale TCR beta motif made of several highly homologous variants.

CDR3 size: 15 residues. Germline V CDR1 and CDR2: ENHRY, SYGVKD. Deletions cut 10 bases from V and 7 bases from J, with 20 bases between. Using its own MiXCR run on the 5' RACE reads, TCRdb lists one record per CDR3 protein. The repertoire includes under 300,000 distinct CDR3 sequences, about 10% of them detected once, and roughly 2.5% sits in the top ten. The sequence was collected from a male donor with ankylosing spondylitis or in good health (not recorded which). Sequencing was carried out using blood, either unsorted or a sorted T cell fraction (not recorded which). J is TRBJ1-6 and V is TRBV10-3; D is ambiguous. CDR3 sequence reads: CATWVAESQNSPLHF. CDR3 DNA: TGTGCCACCTGGGTGGCGGAGAGTCAGAATTCACCCCTCCACTTT.